Below, 27 T cell receptor beta chains from the same sample are listed, as sequenced in a study of OX40 agonist ivuxolimab in advanced cancers. Data came from immunoSEQ multiplex PCR; TCRdb stores just in-frame clones and leaves some out. The sample has around 60,000 clones, around 90% seen once; the top ten hold about 0.77%. This material consisted of CD4+ or CD8+ T cells sorted from blood, taken in a trial of the OX40 agonist ivuxolimab. Receptors originate from an adult with an advanced solid tumor such as melanoma, head and neck, liver or kidney cancer.

The rearrangement links TRBV11-2 to TRBJ2-1; tentatively, D is TRBD2 (6 bases). In germline, CDR1 is SGHAT, CDR2 FQNNGV. Deletions cut 1 base from V and 0 bases from J, with 13 bases between. The CDR3 extends over 17 amino acids. The CDR3 loop reads CASSLVLTRSSYNEQFF. The CDR3 region has the DNA TGTGCCAGCAGCTTAGTCTTGACTAGAAGCTCCTACAATGAGCAGTTCTTC.

This chain joins TRBV29-1 and TRBJ2-1; TRBD2 matches 11 bases. The CDR3 runs to 13 residues. Germline values: CDR1 SQVTM, CDR2 ANQGSEA. V lost 5 bases, J lost 4 bases, and 1 base stayed unmatched. CDR3 sequence: CSVTSGGYNEQFF. DNA of the CDR3: TGCAGCGTTACTAGCGGGGGTTACAATGAGCAGTTCTTC.

The chain is built from TRBV19 and TRBJ1-2; possible D gene TRBD1, 5 bases. Per germline, CDR1 LNHDA and CDR2 SQIVND (reference sequence). The CDR3 sequence is 15 residues long. V lost 3 bases to trimming and J lost 4 bases, with 15 bases between them. CDR3 nucleotides: TGTGCCAGTAGTATCGGGGGAAGGGATGTCTATGGCTACACCTTC. It is translated as CASSIGGRDVYGYTF.

The rearrangement joins TRBV25-1 to TRBJ2-7; D possibly corresponds to TRBD2 (5 bases). The CDR3 runs 11 residues. Trimming removed 4 bases at V and 7 bases at J, with 8 bases between. CDR1 and CDR2 (germline): MGHDK, SYGVNS. DNA of the CDR3: TGTGCCAGCAGTGTTGGGAGAGAGCAGTACTTC. It encodes CASSVGREQYF.

This chain connects TRBV9 to TRBJ2-3; D ambiguous. This CDR3 region has 15 residues. CDR1 is SGDLS, CDR2 YYNGEE, per germline. V was trimmed by 1 base and J by 1 base, leaving 10 bases between them. The CDR3 protein is CASSVTHKGTDTQYF. CDR3 nucleotide sequence: TGTGCCAGCAGCGTAACCCACAAGGGCACAGATACGCAGTATTTT. Using reference TRBV9 and TRBJ2-3 for the parts outside the CDR3, the full variable domain is DSGVTQTPKHLITATGQRVTLRCSPRSGDLSVYWYQQSLDQGLQFLIQYYNGEERAKGNILERFSAQQFPDLHSELNLSSLELGDSALYFCASSVTHKGTDTQYFGPGTRLTVL.

This clone came up a few times. This chain joins TRBV6-5 and TRBJ2-1, with 7 bases aligning to TRBD1. The CDR3 has 14 amino acids. Germline V CDR1 and CDR2: MNHEY, SVGAGI. J gave up 7 bases and V 6 bases, and 9 bases lay outside the gene matches. The CDR3 is CASSRRGLGNEQFF. The CDR3 bases are TGTGCCAGCAGCCGCAGGGGGTTAGGGAATGAGCAGTTCTTC.

The chain is built from TRBV6-1 and TRBJ2-1; 9 bases map to TRBD1. Germline V CDR1 and CDR2: MNHNS, SASEGT. This CDR3 comprises 15 residues. J was trimmed by 7 bases and V by 1 base; bases with no gene match: 5. The CDR3 DNA reads as TGTGCCAGCAGTGAAGGGGGGACAGGGAAAAATGAGCAGTTCTTC. Its protein product is CASSEGGTGKNEQFF.

V and J are TRBV11-2 and TRBJ2-4, with D unclear. CDR3 size: 16 residues. The germline V gene encodes CDR1 SGHAT and CDR2 FQNNGV. Between the trimmed V and J ends, which lost 0 bases and 0 bases, there was a span of 9 bases. Here the CDR3 DNA reads TGTGCCAGCAGCTTAGATCTGTTTCTAGCCAAAAACATTCAGTACTTC. Amino acids: CASSLDLFLAKNIQYF. Complete variable domain (other parts from reference TRBV11-2 and TRBJ2-4): EAGVAQSPRYKIIEKRQSVAFWCNPISGHATLYWYQQILGQGPKLLIQFQNNGVVDDSQLPKDRFSAERLKGVDSTLKIQPAKLEDSAVYLCASSLDLFLAKNIQYFGAGTRLSVL.

V gene TRBV27 combines with J gene TRBJ2-1; no definite D call. CDR1 and CDR2 from the germline V gene are MNHEY and SMNVEV (reference sequence). This CDR3 region has 14 residues. V was pared by 3 bases and J by 7 bases, with 13 bases between. CDR3 nucleotide sequence: TGTGCCAGCAGTTTGGCCTACGGAACGAATGAGCAGTTCTTC. Translating it yields CASSLAYGTNEQFF.

CDR3 DNA sequence: TGTGCCAGCAGCGCCTCAGGGGGCCAGATCACCGGGGAGCTGTTTTTT. Protein sequence: CASSASGGQITGELFF. The chain carries TRBV9 and TRBJ2-2; 8 nucleotides match TRBD1. This CDR3 has 16 amino acids. In germline, CDR1 is SGDLS, CDR2 YYNGEE. Trimming removed 3 bases from V and 4 bases from J; junction bases left unmatched: 8.

This rearrangement joins TRBV5-1 to TRBJ1-3; weak D call: TRBD1 (5 bases). Looked up from germline, CDR1 is SGHRS and CDR2 is YFSETQ. The CDR3 runs to 16 residues. Trimming shortened V by 0 bases and J by 0 bases, and 10 bases separated the two germline ends. The CDR3 DNA sequence: TGCGCCAGCAGCTTGGTTGACAGTTACTCTGGAAACACCATATATTTT. Translation: CASSLVDSYSGNTIYF.

The rearrangement links TRBV18 to TRBJ1-3, with D hard to call. This CDR3 spans 17 amino acids. Trimming cost V 2 bases and J 0 bases, with 14 bases left between them. The germline V gene has CDR1 KGHSH and CDR2 LQKENI. CDR3 sequence (DNA): TGTGCCAGCTCACCAAGCCCCGCCGTTAGCTCTGGAAACACCATATATTTT. As protein: CASSPSPAVSSGNTIYF.

The chain joins TRBV10-2 to TRBJ1-4; no clear D gene. CDR3 length: 13 amino acids. The germline V gene has CDR1 WSHSY and CDR2 SAAADI. Trimming removed 9 bases at V and 2 bases at J, with 10 bases between. The CDR3 is CASTRRTNEKLFF. The CDR3, as DNA: TGCGCCAGTACCCGCCGGACTAATGAAAAACTGTTTTTT.

CDR3 residues: CASSPSLMGGTEAFF. The DNA of the CDR3 is TGTGCCAGCTCACCGAGTTTGATGGGGGGGACTGAAGCTTTCTTT. This rearrangement joins TRBV18 to TRBJ1-1, with a possible D match to TRBD1 (5 bases). Per the germline V gene, CDR1 is KGHSH and CDR2 is LQKENI. The V and J ends lost 3 bases and 5 bases respectively, with 16 bases between them. CDR3 length: 15 residues.

The rearrangement uses TRBV5-6 and TRBJ1-3; possible D gene TRBD1, 5 bases. The CDR3 consists of 16 residues. Between the trimmed V and J ends, which lost 4 bases and 1 base, there was a span of 15 bases. Germline V gene sequence: CDR1 SGHDT, CDR2 YYEEEE. As DNA, the CDR3 is TGTGCCAGCAGCAGAGTGTCTGGGGGATCTGGAAACACCATATATTTT. It encodes CASSRVSGGSGNTIYF. Looking up the rest from reference TRBV5-6 and TRBJ1-3 gives the full variable domain: DAGVTQSPTHLIKTRGQQVTLRCSPKSGHDTVSWYQQALGQGPQFIFQYYEEEERQRGNFPDRFSGHQFPNYSSELNVNALLLGDSALYLCASSRVSGGSGNTIYFGEGSWLTVV.

Judged by abundance, this clone is medium-sized (0.01 to 0.1%). This chain connects TRBV5-6 to TRBJ1-2; no reliable D call. The V and J ends lost 3 bases and 3 bases respectively, with 6 bases between them. Germline lookup yields CDR1 SGHDT and CDR2 YYEEEE. The CDR3 is 12 amino acids. The CDR3: CASSSNDYGYTF. The CDR3 bases are TGTGCCAGCAGCTCGAACGACTATGGCTACACCTTC.

V and J are TRBV19 and TRBJ2-7, with TRBD1 matching 11 bases. The V and J ends lost 3 bases and 3 bases, in that order; junction bases with no gene match: 7. Per germline, CDR1 LNHDA and CDR2 SQIVND (reference sequence). CDR3 length: 16 residues. CDR3: CASSIFGQGAIYEQYF. The DNA of the CDR3 is TGTGCCAGTAGTATCTTTGGACAGGGGGCTATCTACGAGCAGTACTTC.

V usage is TRBV27 and J usage is TRBJ2-2; D is undetermined. The germline gives CDR1 MNHEY, CDR2 SMNVEV (reference sequence). Trimming cost V 2 bases and J 2 bases, with 9 bases left between them. The CDR3 length is 15 residues. The chain's CDR3 is CASSLEVSNTGELFF. CDR3 nucleotides: TGTGCCAGCAGTTTAGAGGTCAGCAACACCGGGGAGCTGTTTTTT.

This clone was recorded a few times. This chain joins TRBV5-4 and TRBJ2-3; maybe TRBD2 (7 bases). The CDR3 sequence is 14 residues long. Trimming stripped 2 bases from V and 4 bases from J, with 11 bases between. The germline V gene has CDR1 SGHNT and CDR2 YYREEE (reference sequence). CDR3 sequence (DNA): TGTGCCAGCAGCTTCCGGGGGGCCCCAGATACGCAGTATTTT. Translated, it gives CASSFRGAPDTQYF.

This sequence joins TRBV9 and TRBJ1-1; a weak D match, TRBD1 (5 bases). Trimming shortened V by 0 bases and J by 2 bases, and 20 bases separated the two germline ends. Germline assignment: CDR1 SGDLS and CDR2 YYNGEE. CDR3 length equals 18 residues. CDR3 sequence: CASSVAPGPQGINTEAFF. CDR3 sequence (DNA): TGTGCCAGCAGCGTAGCCCCCGGTCCCCAGGGTATCAACACTGAAGCTTTCTTT.

V is TRBV6-4 and J is TRBJ2-6; D gene uncertain. CDR1 is MRHNA, CDR2 SNTAGT, per germline. The CDR3 sequence is 15 residues long. Trimming stripped 2 bases from V and 1 base from J, with 6 bases between. The CDR3 here is CASSDEASGANVLTF. The CDR3 coding sequence is TGTGCCAGCAGTGACGAAGCTTCTGGGGCCAACGTCCTGACTTTC.

This chain links TRBV5-1 with TRBJ2-1, with 10 bases fitting TRBD2. The junction had 8 bases not matched to a gene; V was cut back by 1 base and J by 10 bases. CDR3 size: 15 residues. Germline lookup yields CDR1 SGHRS and CDR2 YFSETQ. The CDR3 coding sequence is TGCGCCAGCAGCTTGCCGAGCGGGGGGGCATTAGAGCAGTTCTTC. Translating gives CASSLPSGGALEQFF. Full variable domain (rest looked up from reference TRBV5-1 and TRBJ2-1): KAGVTQTPRYLIKTRGQQVTLSCSPISGHRSVSWYQQTPGQGLQFLFEYFSETQRNKGNFPGRFSGRQFSNSRSEMNVSTLELGDSALYLCASSLPSGGALEQFFGPGTRLTVL.

This clone appeared a few times. The V call is TRBV7-2, the J call TRBJ1-6; D not certain. The CDR3 runs to 13 residues. Germline CDR1 and CDR2: SGHTA and FQGNSA. Trimming shortened V by 4 bases and J by 10 bases, and 11 bases separated the two germline ends. The CDR3 DNA is TGTGCCAGCAGCTCAGCCAGGCTCTCACCCCTCCACTTT. Translated: CASSSARLSPLHF.

The chain couples TRBV11-2 to TRBJ2-1; no definite D call. Between the trimmed V and J ends, which lost 2 bases and 7 bases, there was a span of 3 bases. The germline V gene encodes CDR1 SGHAT and CDR2 FQNNGV. This CDR3 has 11 amino acids. The CDR3 DNA sequence: TGTGCCAGCAGCTTATTAAATGAGCAGTTCTTC. Protein: CASSLLNEQFF.

The rearrangement links TRBV2 to TRBJ2-1, with 8 bases matching TRBD1. Germline V lookup: CDR1 SNHLY, CDR2 FYNNEI. Trimming took 4 bases from V and 7 from J; bases not matched to a gene: 3. The CDR3 is 13 residues long. CDR3: CASSGTGLNEQFF. The CDR3 nucleotides are TGTGCCAGCAGTGGGACAGGGTTGAATGAGCAGTTCTTC.

This clone was recorded once. The junction shows a germline mismatch at one end, possibly a read error. This sequence joins TRBV7-2 and TRBJ1-3; perhaps TRBD1 as D (6 bases). The CDR3 is 13 residues long. Per the germline V gene, CDR1 is SGHTA and CDR2 is FQGNSA. The CDR3 coding sequence is TGCTTCGGGGGGCCTTTCTCTGGAAACACCATATATTTT. Translated: CFGGPFSGNTIYF.

V and J are TRBV19 and TRBJ2-7; D perhaps matches TRBD2 (5 bases). Per the germline V gene, CDR1 is LNHDA and CDR2 is SQIVND (reference sequence). V dropped 3 bases and J dropped 5 bases, with 11 bases sitting between them. The CDR3 extends over 13 amino acids. The CDR3 DNA is TGTGCCAGTAGTATTCCGGGATGGGACGAGCAGTACTTC. The encoded protein is CASSIPGWDEQYF.